Below, 13 T cell receptor beta chains from the same sample are listed, as sequenced in a study of cytomegalovirus exposure and HLA in healthy donors. The PCR used 60 Vbeta and 13 Jbeta primers. Measured with immunoSEQ multiplex PCR; TCRdb has only the in-frame clones, and not every one. The table has 110,000 to 150,000 clones, about three quarters seen once. Sequenced: PBMCs. These receptors were taken from a woman aged 30 to 39 in good health and CMV-seronegative.

The V and J genes are TRBV30 and TRBJ1-1; no clear D gene. The CDR3 consists of 13 residues. CDR1 is GTSNPN and CDR2 is SVGIG in the germline V gene (reference sequence). In DNA form, the CDR3 reads TGTGCTATGGCTTCTCTGGGAGGGACTGAAGCTTTCTTT. Translation: CAMASLGGTEAFF.

J is TRBJ1-6 and V is TRBV5-4; D is perhaps TRBD1 (5 bases). The V gene lost 0 bases and the J gene lost 6 bases, with 7 bases spanning the gap. The length of the CDR3 is 14 residues. Germline-derived CDR1 and CDR2 are SGHNT and YYREEE (reference sequence). CDR3 protein: CASSLGQSNSPLHF. The DNA for the CDR3 is TGTGCCAGCAGCTTGGGACAGTCTAATTCACCCCTCCACTTT. Full variable domain (outside the CDR3, taken from reference TRBV5-4 and TRBJ1-6): ETGVTQSPTHLIKTRGQQVTLRCSSQSGHNTVSWYQQALGQGPQFIFQYYREEENGRGNFPPRFSGLQFPNYSSELNVNALELDDSALYLCASSLGQSNSPLHFGNGTRLTVT.

CDR3 sequence: CASSYRDSPEQYF. In DNA, the CDR3 is TGTGCCAGCAGTTACAGGGACAGCCCCGAGCAGTACTTC. The chain combines TRBV6-5 with TRBJ2-7, with 7 bases matching TRBD1. V was pared by 2 bases and J by 6 bases, with 4 bases of the junction left unmatched. Germline CDR1 MNHEY, CDR2 SVGAGI. The CDR3 has 13 residues.

This chain links TRBV4-1 with TRBJ2-1; TRBD1 matches at 8 bases. The CDR3 spans 20 residues. Germline values: CDR1 MGHRA, CDR2 YSYEKL. V lost 5 bases, J lost 3 bases, and 21 bases stayed unmatched. In DNA, the CDR3 is TGCGCCAGCAGCAACCTGGGACGTTCTACAGGGGGTATGAACTACAATGAGCAGTTCTTC. Translating it yields CASSNLGRSTGGMNYNEQFF.

This sequence joins TRBV5-4 and TRBJ1-2; D unresolved. Germline CDR1 and CDR2: SGHNT and YYREEE (reference sequence). This CDR3 comprises 13 residues. The V and J ends lost 1 base and 4 bases respectively, with 8 bases between them. This CDR3 reads CASSLNTFYGYTF. The CDR3 nucleotides read TGTGCCAGCAGCTTGAACACATTCTATGGCTACACCTTC.

The rearrangement uses TRBV7-3 and TRBJ1-6; D call uncertain. Looked up from germline, CDR1 is SGHTA and CDR2 is FQGTGA. The CDR3 contains 13 residues. V was cut by 5 bases and J by 9 bases, with 11 bases left in between. Here the CDR3 DNA reads TGTGCCAGCAGCCCTGGTCTAGGTTCACCCCTCCACTTT. This gives the protein CASSPGLGSPLHF.

J is TRBJ1-2 and V is TRBV6-5; TRBD1 aligns across 7 bases. CDR1 and CDR2 from the germline V gene are MNHEY and SVGAGI. V was clipped by 6 bases and J by 4 bases; unmatched bases: 5. CDR3 length: 13 residues. The CDR3 region has the DNA TGTGCCAGCAGCCTGGGACAGCCCTATGGCTACACCTTC. It is translated as CASSLGQPYGYTF.

This clone was counted once. J is TRBJ1-2 and V is TRBV19; tentative D call: TRBD1 (6 bases). Germline CDR1 reads LNHDA; CDR2 reads SQIVND (reference sequence). Trimming removed 6 bases at V and 0 bases at J, with 26 bases between. This CDR3 is 19 amino acids long. The CDR3 sequence: CASSRIYRETPLTNYGYTF. CDR3 bases: TGTGCCAGTAGCAGAATCTACAGGGAAACTCCACTAACTAACTATGGCTACACCTTC.

The chain has TRBV27 and TRBJ1-6; D gene uncertain. There are 13 residues in the CDR3. Germline-derived CDR1 and CDR2 are MNHEY and SMNVEV (reference sequence). V lost 3 bases to trimming and J lost 14 bases, with 14 bases between them. For the CDR3, the DNA is TGTGCCAGCAGTTTTTCTGACGGGGTTTCCCTCCACTTT. Amino acids: CASSFSDGVSLHF.

This chain uses TRBV7-3 with TRBJ2-2; perhaps TRBD2 as D (5 bases). Germline V gives CDR1 SGHTA, CDR2 FQGTGA. The ends were cut back, 5 bases at V and 4 bases at J, with 14 bases in the middle. This CDR3 contains 15 residues. DNA for the CDR3: TGTGCCAGCAGCCCTAACCCCGGGGTCACCGGGGAGCTGTTTTTT. Protein: CASSPNPGVTGELFF.

The gene calls are TRBV19 and TRBJ2-1, with 11 positions matching TRBD2. This CDR3 comprises 15 residues. Germline V gene lookup returns CDR1 LNHDA and CDR2 SQIVND (reference sequence). V dropped 6 bases and J dropped 4; count of bases not matched to a gene: 5. CDR3: CASRRGLAVYNEQFF. The CDR3 nucleotides are TGTGCCAGTAGAAGGGGACTAGCGGTTTACAATGAGCAGTTCTTC.

The chain joins TRBV6-1 to TRBJ2-1; possible D gene TRBD1, 6 bases. Trimming removed 2 bases at V and 5 bases at J, with 16 bases between. CDR1 MNHNS and CDR2 SASEGT come from the germline V gene. The CDR3 spans 16 residues. The CDR3 loop is CASSETGSTSDNEQFF. CDR3 sequence (DNA): TGTGCCAGCAGTGAAACAGGGTCCACGTCGGACAATGAGCAGTTCTTC.

The J gene is TRBJ2-5, the V gene TRBV6-5; 9 nucleotides align to TRBD1. The trim removed 2 bases at V and 13 bases at J, leaving 17 bases unmatched. The CDR3 is 16 residues long. Germline V gives CDR1 MNHEY, CDR2 SVGAGI. CDR3 nucleotide sequence: TGTGCCAGCAGTTACCGCCCCGGGACAGGGTCCCGACCCGTGTACTTC. Its translation: CASSYRPGTGSRPVYF.